This T cell receptor (beta chain) is drawn from a study of human T cells and chemical hapten exposure. This clonotype was counted at least ten times. Its antigen remains unidentified. The germline V gene encodes CDR1 SQVTM and CDR2 ANQGSEA. There are 14 residues in the CDR3. Trimming left V 6 bases short and J 6 bases short, with 21 bases between. Study outcomes and limitations: Expanded TCRs were compared with controls, and the expanded TCRs formed significantly more large CDR3 similarity clusters.

TCRdb used MiXCR to reprocess the RACE reads, holding one entry per CDR3 protein. The table shows about 100,000 distinct CDR3 sequences, with roughly 10% occurring only once. Time point of the sample: patch test 2, 6 weeks after DPC sensitization. Treatment here: therapeutic diphenylcyclopropenone sensitization with weekly scalp DPC. The material was whole blood, obtained in connection with sensitization to the hapten diphenylcyclopropenone (DPC). This receptor was obtained from a woman aged 40 to 50 with alopecia areata. Some clones in this sample may be carry-over from other donors' samples. The chain is built from TRBV29-1 and TRBJ2-7, with D possibly matching TRBD2 (5 bases). CDR3 DNA sequence: TGCAGCGTCAAAGGACTCCGCACCCCCTCCGAGCAGTACTTC. Translating it yields CSVKGLRTPSEQYF.